The 28 T cell receptor beta chains below all came from one sample that was sequenced in a study of beta chain features in type 1 diabetes. These TCRs' antigens remain unknown. Whole-study findings and limits: Among all four CD4+ subsets, Type 1 diabetes patients had TCRB CDR3s that were moderately but significantly shorter.

Every bit of the isolated RNA underwent reverse transcription, so sequencing read expressed TCRB transcripts. TCRdb's table, derived via immunoSEQ multiplex PCR, lists solely in-frame clones and lacks some. The table lists hundreds of thousands of clones, around an eighth of them singletons. Sequencing was carried out using naive CD4+ T cells from blood. These TCRs come from a man younger than 35 with type 1 diabetes.

The rearrangement joins TRBV30 to TRBJ2-1; TRBD2 might be the D (5 bases). CDR1 is GTSNPN and CDR2 is SVGIG in the germline V gene (reference sequence). The CDR3 runs to 11 residues. With 0 bases removed from V and 8 bases from J, the gap between germline ends came to 5 bases. The CDR3 loop reads CAWSVGDEQFF. DNA for the CDR3: TGTGCCTGGAGTGTCGGGGATGAGCAGTTCTTC. The full variable domain, completed using reference TRBV30 and TRBJ2-1, is SQTIHQWPATLVQPVGSPLSLECTVEGTSNPNLYWYRQAAGRGLQLLFYSVGIGQISSEVPQNLSASRPQDRQFILSSKKLLLSDSGFYLCAWSVGDEQFFGPGTRLTVL.

The chain has TRBV5-8 and TRBJ2-2; no firm D call. The germline gives CDR1 SGHTS, CDR2 YDEGEE. The CDR3 covers 15 residues. V dropped 4 bases and J dropped 2 bases, with 12 bases sitting between them. CDR3 amino acids: CASSRRVPNTGELFF. The CDR3 DNA follows: TGTGCCAGCAGCCGTCGGGTCCCCAACACCGGGGAGCTGTTTTTT.

This clone was observed a few times. This sample also contains other DNA sequences that code for the same CDR3. This chain uses TRBV30 with TRBJ2-1; 7 positions match TRBD1. The V segment lost 1 base and the J segment 3 bases; nucleotides outside the gene matches: 0. The CDR3 is 13 residues long. CDR1 GTSNPN and CDR2 SVGIG come from the germline V gene (reference sequence). Here the CDR3 DNA reads TGTGCCTGGAGTGGGACAGGCTACAATGAGCAGTTCTTC. It yields the protein CAWSGTGYNEQFF.

In its sample, this clone was seen a few times. The rearrangement links TRBV27 to TRBJ2-1, with a weak D call TRBD1 (5 bases). CDR3 length: 13 residues. The V end lost 6 bases, the J end lost 4 bases, and 10 bases lay between the germline ends. CDR1 MNHEY and CDR2 SMNVEV come from the germline V gene (reference sequence). The CDR3 is CASSPDRYNEQFF. CDR3 bases: TGTGCCAGCAGCCCCGACAGATACAATGAGCAGTTCTTC.

This clone showed up just a few times. This chain links TRBV5-6 with TRBJ2-1; D is possibly TRBD1 or TRBD2 (6 bases each). With 5 bases removed from V and 8 bases from J, the gap between germline ends came to 23 bases. The germline V gene encodes CDR1 SGHDT and CDR2 YYEEEE. The CDR3 contains 16 residues. The CDR3 coding sequence is TGTGCCAGCAGATCGAATCCCGGGGGCCCCTGGGATGAGCAGTTCTTC. It specifies CASRSNPGGPWDEQFF. The entire variable domain, with the rest obtained from reference TRBV5-6 and TRBJ2-1, is as follows: DAGVTQSPTHLIKTRGQQVTLRCSPKSGHDTVSWYQQALGQGPQFIFQYYEEEERQRGNFPDRFSGHQFPNYSSELNVNALLLGDSALYLCASRSNPGGPWDEQFFGPGTRLTVL.

This clone occurred a few times. V is TRBV19 and J is TRBJ2-7; 9 bases map to TRBD1. This CDR3 spans 15 amino acids. J lost 3 bases, V lost 4 bases, and 7 bases had no gene match. The germline CDR1 and CDR2 sequences are LNHDA and SQIVND (reference sequence). Here the CDR3 DNA reads TGTGCCAGTAGTAGCGCTGACAGGGGGATCTACGAGCAGTACTTC. This encodes CASSSADRGIYEQYF.

The chain carries TRBV18 and TRBJ1-1, with D perhaps matching TRBD1 (5 bases). CDR1 and CDR2 (germline): KGHSH, LQKENI. V was trimmed by 1 base and J by 0 bases, leaving 12 bases between them. The CDR3 is 16 residues long. The CDR3 spells CASSPLRGDLNTEAFF. DNA for the CDR3: TGTGCCAGCTCACCACTCAGAGGGGACCTGAACACTGAAGCTTTCTTT.

The rearrangement links TRBV7-2 to TRBJ2-3; no clear D. CDR1 and CDR2 from the germline V gene are SGHTA and FQGNSA. The CDR3 sequence is 17 residues long. Trimming removed 0 bases at V and 1 base at J, with 14 bases between. CDR3 sequence reads: CASSLAWAPVGTDTQYF. The CDR3 DNA follows: TGTGCCAGCAGCTTAGCTTGGGCACCGGTCGGCACAGATACGCAGTATTTT. Variable domain in full (rest from reference TRBV7-2 and TRBJ2-3): GAGVSQSPSNKVTEKGKDVELRCDPISGHTALYWYRQSLGQGLEFLIYFQGNSAPDKSGLPSDRFSAERTGGSVSTLTIQRTQQEDSAVYLCASSLAWAPVGTDTQYFGPGTRLTVL.

CDR3 in DNA: TGTGCCAGCAGCTTGGTAGTGGGACAGGGGGCAACAGATACGCAGTATTTT. Encoded protein: CASSLVVGQGATDTQYF. The chain employs TRBV5-4 and TRBJ2-3, with 12 bases fitting TRBD1. The CDR3 has 17 residues. The trim removed 0 bases at V and 3 bases at J, leaving 5 bases unmatched. Germline V gene sequence: CDR1 SGHNT, CDR2 YYREEE (reference sequence).

V usage is TRBV19 and J usage is TRBJ2-4, with TRBD1 matching 8 bases. The CDR3 sequence is 14 residues long. The germline V gene encodes CDR1 LNHDA and CDR2 SQIVND (reference sequence). J was trimmed by 7 bases and V by 3 bases; bases with no gene match: 5. The chain's CDR3 is CASSIGQGWNIQYF. CDR3 nucleotides: TGTGCCAGTAGTATTGGACAGGGATGGAACATTCAGTACTTC.

This clone was observed a handful of times. The rearrangement uses TRBV7-2 and TRBJ2-3; D not certain. V was shortened by 8 bases and J by 4 bases, with 13 bases between the two germline ends. The germline gives CDR1 SGHTA, CDR2 FQGNSA. CDR3 length: 13 amino acids. The CDR3 loop is CASGGYAADTQYF. CDR3 coding DNA: TGTGCCAGCGGTGGGTACGCGGCAGATACGCAGTATTTT.

The table lists this clone with a few counts. The J gene is TRBJ2-1, the V gene TRBV4-3; the D is unclear. V lost 0 bases to trimming and J lost 6 bases, with 9 bases between them. There are 14 residues in the CDR3. Germline V lookup: CDR1 LGHNA, CDR2 YSLEER. The CDR3 is CASSQETLGNEQFF. DNA of the CDR3: TGCGCCAGCAGCCAAGAAACGCTAGGCAATGAGCAGTTCTTC.

The genes are TRBV29-1 and TRBJ1-1; TRBD1 matches at 10 bases. Germline V gene lookup returns CDR1 SQVTM and CDR2 ANQGSEA. The CDR3 consists of 11 residues. Germline trimming cut 7 bases from V and 9 bases from J; bases unmatched to any gene: 5. In DNA form, the CDR3 reads TGCAGCGCGAGGACAGGGGGGAAAGCTTTCTTT. It encodes CSARTGGKAFF.

The rearrangement uses TRBV7-9 and TRBJ2-1; 9 bases agree with TRBD2. The CDR3 is 16 amino acids. V shed 2 bases, J shed 6 bases, and the junction held 8 bases outside the gene matches. Germline V gene data show CDR1 as SEHNR and CDR2 as FQNEAQ (reference sequence). The CDR3 is CASSLWRTTSGNEQFF. CDR3 coding DNA: TGTGCCAGCAGCTTATGGAGGACGACTAGCGGCAATGAGCAGTTCTTC.

The chain has TRBV9 and TRBJ2-3; D unresolved. V was clipped by 4 bases and J by 6 bases, with 6 bases between them. CDR3 length equals 11 residues. The germline V gene encodes CDR1 SGDLS and CDR2 YYNGEE. The CDR3 DNA is TGTGCCAGCAGCTTGTGGGATACGCAGTATTTT. Translated, it gives CASSLWDTQYF.

This clone was observed a few times. The rearrangement uses TRBV18 and TRBJ2-1; tentatively, D is TRBD2 (5 bases). Germline lookup yields CDR1 KGHSH and CDR2 LQKENI. This CDR3 region has 15 residues. The V and J ends lost 5 bases and 3 bases respectively, with 14 bases between them. CDR3 residues: CASSSSERYYNEQFF. The CDR3 coding sequence is TGTGCCAGCTCATCAAGCGAGCGGTACTACAATGAGCAGTTCTTC.

This clone was detected only a few times. J is TRBJ2-5 and V is TRBV7-9; 12 bases match TRBD2. The germline V gene encodes CDR1 SEHNR and CDR2 FQNEAQ (reference sequence). Germline trimming cut 5 bases from V and 5 bases from J; bases unmatched to any gene: 12. This CDR3 spans 17 amino acids. CDR3 loop: CASSPPRTSGGPETQYF. Here the CDR3 DNA reads TGTGCCAGCAGCCCACCTCGAACTAGCGGGGGGCCGGAGACCCAGTACTTC.

There are a few counts of this clone. The chain has TRBV19 and TRBJ2-7, with a tentative D call TRBD1 (6 bases). Germline V gene data show CDR1 as LNHDA and CDR2 as SQIVND (reference sequence). V was trimmed by 6 bases and J by 2 bases, leaving 14 bases between them. This CDR3 has 14 residues. The CDR3 coding sequence is TGTGCCAGTAGATCGACAGGCACGACCTACGAGCAGTACTTC. Translation: CASRSTGTTYEQYF.

This clone has a handful of counts. This CDR3 reads CASSLGTTVNTEAFF. Here the CDR3 DNA reads TGCGCCAGCAGCCTAGGAACGACGGTGAACACTGAAGCTTTCTTT. The chain uses TRBV5-1 and TRBJ1-1, with unresolved D. The CDR3 covers 15 residues. Trimming took 4 bases from V and 0 from J, leaving 13 bases between them. Looked up from germline, CDR1 is SGHRS and CDR2 is YFSETQ.

This chain uses TRBV30 with TRBJ1-2; 9 bases match TRBD1. The CDR3 covers 14 residues. Germline loops: CDR1 GTSNPN, CDR2 SVGIG (reference sequence). The V segment lost 4 bases and the J segment 4 bases; nucleotides outside the gene matches: 7. The chain's CDR3 is CAWTYAGQGYGYTF. The CDR3 DNA sequence: TGTGCCTGGACCTACGCGGGACAGGGCTATGGCTACACCTTC. Drawing the rest from reference TRBV30 and TRBJ1-2, the complete variable domain is SQTIHQWPATLVQPVGSPLSLECTVEGTSNPNLYWYRQAAGRGLQLLFYSVGIGQISSEVPQNLSASRPQDRQFILSSKKLLLSDSGFYLCAWTYAGQGYGYTFGSGTRLTVV.

The V gene is TRBV6-1, the J gene TRBJ2-3, with 11 bases that match TRBD2. Germline CDR1 MNHNS, CDR2 SASEGT. The CDR3 has 16 amino acids. Trimming at V came to 4 bases and at J to 2 bases, leaving 5 bases not matched to a gene. For the CDR3, the DNA is TGTGCCAGCAGTGCCTTTAGCGGGGGGGCCACAGATACGCAGTATTTT. It translates to CASSAFSGGATDTQYF.

This rearrangement joins TRBV11-3 to TRBJ2-2; D is possibly TRBD1 (6 bases). CDR3 length: 19 amino acids. The V and J ends lost 4 bases and 3 bases respectively, with 24 bases between them. Germline V gene sequence: CDR1 SGHNT, CDR2 YENEEA. The CDR3 reads CASSWYQGSTAGDTGELFF. The CDR3 nucleotides read TGTGCCAGCAGCTGGTACCAGGGGAGCACGGCTGGGGACACCGGGGAGCTGTTTTTT.

This chain connects TRBV11-3 to TRBJ2-2; D is unclear. There are 13 residues in the CDR3. V lost 10 bases and J 6 bases, leaving 15 bases between the germline ends. Germline V gene lookup returns CDR1 SGHNT and CDR2 YENEEA. This chain's CDR3 is CATHDRQSGELFF. Here the CDR3 DNA reads TGTGCCACCCACGATCGACAATCCGGGGAGCTGTTTTTT.

This clone has a handful of counts. CDR3 in amino acids: CASSQRGSETQYF. DNA of the CDR3: TGTGCCAGCAGCCAGCGGGGGTCAGAGACCCAGTACTTC. The rearrangement uses TRBV7-3 and TRBJ2-5; 8 bases match TRBD2. The CDR3 contains 13 residues. In germline, CDR1 is SGHTA, CDR2 FQGTGA. V shed 5 bases and J 4 bases; nucleotides not matched to a gene: 3. The full variable domain, with the rest looked up from reference TRBV7-3 and TRBJ2-5, is GAGVSQTPSNKVTEKGKYVELRCDPISGHTALYWYRQSLGQGPEFLIYFQGTGAADDSGLPNDRFFAVRPEGSVSTLKIQRTERGDSAVYLCASSQRGSETQYFGPGTRLLVL.

The gene calls are TRBV5-4 and TRBJ2-7; 10 nucleotides match TRBD2. J gave up 0 bases and V 6 bases, and 6 bases lay outside the gene matches. CDR1 SGHNT and CDR2 YYREEE come from the germline V gene (reference sequence). This CDR3 has 15 residues. The CDR3 spells CASTRAGGGSYEQYF. In nucleotides, the CDR3 is TGTGCCAGCACCCGAGCGGGAGGGGGCTCCTACGAGCAGTACTTC. Variable domain in full (rest from reference TRBV5-4 and TRBJ2-7): ETGVTQSPTHLIKTRGQQVTLRCSSQSGHNTVSWYQQALGQGPQFIFQYYREEENGRGNFPPRFSGLQFPNYSSELNVNALELDDSALYLCASTRAGGGSYEQYFGPGTRLTVT.

V and J are TRBV18 and TRBJ2-1; 7 bases agree with TRBD1. The CDR3 is made up of 16 amino acids. Germline lookup yields CDR1 KGHSH and CDR2 LQKENI. The ends lost 2 bases at V and 9 bases at J; junction bases unmatched: 13. CDR3 loop: CASSPGTASLGGEQFF. CDR3 bases: TGTGCCAGCTCACCAGGGACAGCAAGTCTTGGTGGTGAGCAGTTCTTC.

V is TRBV6-5 and J is TRBJ2-1, with 11 nucleotides matching TRBD2. V lost 6 bases, J lost 7 bases, and 8 bases stayed unmatched. The germline V gene has CDR1 MNHEY and CDR2 SVGAGI. The CDR3 has 15 residues. This chain's CDR3 is CASRILAGVNNEQFF. Written as DNA, the CDR3 is TGTGCCAGCAGGATACTAGCGGGAGTGAATAATGAGCAGTTCTTC.

This CDR3 is CASSQGTGGSGNTIYF. The DNA of the CDR3 is TGTGCCAGCAGCCAAGGGACAGGGGGCTCTGGAAACACCATATATTTT. The chain couples TRBV4-2 to TRBJ1-3; 10 positions agree with TRBD1. The CDR3 has 16 amino acids. From germline, CDR1 is LGHNA and CDR2 YNFKEQ. V shed 1 base, J shed 0 bases, and the junction held 0 bases outside the gene matches.